These T cell receptor beta chains were read from a single sample in a study of blood T cell repertoires in COVID-19. Profiling relied on immunoSEQ multiplex PCR, and the TCRdb table lists in-frame clones only, not all of them. The sample carries hundreds of thousands of clones, more than 75% recorded once. The sample taken for sequencing was PBMCs or T cells enriched from blood (not recorded which). These TCRs come from a man between 60 and 70 years old who had recovered from COVID-19. Both conserved end residues are part of each CDR3. D genes are given only for firm matches. The size of a clone is reported for some rows only, either as once, few or many, or as a class for expanded clones.

d_call	j_call	v_call	cdr3_length	clone_size	cdr3_nt	cdr3_aa
.	TRBJ2-1	TRBV14	15	.	TGTGCCAGCAGCCAGAGCCGATACTCCTACAATGAGCAGTTCTTC	CASSQSRYSYNEQFF
TRBD1	TRBJ1-3	TRBV19	20	.	TGTGCCAGTACCCCTCCTGGAGGACAGGGGACTGGTCCGGAGGGAAACACCATATATTTT	CASTPPGGQGTGPEGNTIYF
.	TRBJ1-1	TRBV3-1/TRBV3-2	12	.	TGTGCCAGCAGCCAAGCAACGGGAGAAGCTTTCTTT	CASSQATGEAFF
.	TRBJ1-1	TRBV27	14	.	TGTGCCAGCAGTTTATACAGGATGAACACTGAAGCTTTCTTT	CASSLYRMNTEAFF
.	TRBJ1-5	TRBV27	14	.	TGTGCCAGCGGTAGCCAAGTCGGCAATCAGCCCCAGCATTTT	CASGSQVGNQPQHF
.	TRBJ1-2	TRBV5-5	17	.	TGTGCCAGCAGCTTGGATGACAGCGGGACGTTATCGTATGGCTACACCTTC	CASSLDDSGTLSYGYTF
TRBD1	TRBJ1-1	TRBV12-3/TRBV12-4	12	.	TGTGCCAGCAGTTTTTGGGGACAGGGAGCTTTCTTT	CASSFWGQGAFF
.	TRBJ2-2	TRBV10-2	12	once	TGCGCCAGCAGTGATATAGCCGGGGAGCTGTTTTTT	CASSDIAGELFF
.	TRBJ2-4	TRBV11-2	17	.	TGTGCCAGCAGCCCAGCCCTAGGCAAGGTGGCCAAAAACATTCAGTACTTC	CASSPALGKVAKNIQYF
TRBD1	TRBJ2-4	TRBV5-6	15	.	TGTGCCAGCAGCTTGAGGTGGCAGGGGGCCAACATTCAGTACTTC	CASSLRWQGANIQYF
TRBD1	TRBJ1-5	TRBV30	13	.	TGTGCCTGGAGCGAACAGGGGGTCCAGCCCCAGCATTTT	CAWSEQGVQPQHF
TRBD1	TRBJ2-7	TRBV5-6	16	.	TGTGCCAGCAGCTCCGCGGGACAGGGTTTCGACAACGAGCAGTACTTC	CASSSAGQGFDNEQYF
.	TRBJ2-1	TRBV27	16	.	TGTGCCAGCAGTTTATGGCCGGGGGAGGGGGTCAATGAGCAGTTCTTC	CASSLWPGEGVNEQFF
.	TRBJ1-1	TRBV5-1	14	.	TGCGCCAGCAGCTACGGCGGGGAAGGGACTGAAGCTTTCTTT	CASSYGGEGTEAFF
TRBD1	TRBJ1-1	TRBV11-2	13	.	TGTGCCAGCAGCAAGGACAGGGCTGCTGAAGCTTTCTTT	CASSKDRAAEAFF
.	TRBJ1-4	TRBV7-8	12	once	TGTGCCAGCAGCCCCTCGGGTGAAAAACTGTTTTTT	CASSPSGEKLFF
TRBD1	TRBJ1-2	TRBV4-2	14	once	TGTGCCAGCAGCCAAGGACAGGGTGGCTATGGCTACACCTTC	CASSQGQGGYGYTF
.	TRBJ1-4	TRBV11-2	18	once	TGTGCCAGCAGCTCAAGCCTCACCCCCTGGGAGAATCGGGAAAAACTGTTTTTT	CASSSSLTPWENREKLFF
.	TRBJ1-1	TRBV5-1	14	once	TGCGCCAGCAGCTTGGGGAGAACGAACACTGAAGCTTTCTTT	CASSLGRTNTEAFF
.	TRBJ1-1	TRBV30	15	.	TGTGCCTGGAGGAGCCCCGGGTCCCCCCGATCCAAAGCTTTCTTT	CAWRSPGSPRSKAFF
.	TRBJ1-1	TRBV6-1	12	few	TGTGCCAGCAGTGAGGCGGGTGCTGAAGCTTTCTTT	CASSEAGAEAFF
TRBD1	TRBJ2-2	TRBV10-1	13	.	TGCGCCAGAACGACAGGGTGGACCGGGGAGCTGTTTTTT	CARTTGWTGELFF
TRBD1	TRBJ1-1	TRBV29-1	11	.	TGCAGCGTGGGACAGGGCATTGAAGCTTTCTTT	CSVGQGIEAFF
TRBD2	TRBJ2-3	TRBV6-4	16	.	TGTGCCAGCAGTGACAGCGGGACGAGGAGCACAGATACGCAGTATTTT	CASSDSGTRSTDTQYF
.	TRBJ1-6	TRBV19	14	.	TGTGCCAGTAGTAACCGGGAAAATAATTCACCCCTCCACTTT	CASSNRENNSPLHF
.	TRBJ2-6	TRBV11-3	18	.	TGTGCCAGCAGCTTAGATACTCCACGCGGGTCTGGGGCCAACGTCCTGACTTTC	CASSLDTPRGSGANVLTF
TRBD1	TRBJ2-1	TRBV6-5	15	.	TGTGCCAGCAGTCAGCACGGGACAGGGCACAATGAGCAGTTCTTC	CASSQHGTGHNEQFF
.	TRBJ2-7	TRBV7-9	17	few	TGTGCCAGCAGCAACCGCGGGGTCGGCCTCCCAAAGGGCGAGCAGTACTTC	CASSNRGVGLPKGEQYF
.	TRBJ2-1	TRBV24-1	13	few	TGTGCCACCAGTGAGACCGGAGGCAATGAGCAGTTCTTC	CATSETGGNEQFF
.	TRBJ2-1	TRBV11-3	16	.	TGTGCCAGCAGCCCCGAACTTCTGAGCTCCTACAATGAGCAGTTCTTC	CASSPELLSSYNEQFF
.	TRBJ1-6	TRBV24-1	13	.	TGTGCCGCCCCCCCCGAGGCTTCGTCACCCCTCCACTTT	CAAPPEASSPLHF
.	TRBJ1-2	TRBV9	14	.	TGTGCCAGCAGCGTCCCCCCGGACAGCCGTGGCTACACCTTC	CASSVPPDSRGYTF
TRBD1	TRBJ2-7	TRBV12-3/TRBV12-4	12	.	TGTGCCAGTTCGACAGGGACAGACGAGCAGTACTTC	CASSTGTDEQYF
.	TRBJ2-5	TRBV5-1	14	.	TGCGCCAGCAGCGGCGGCAGCGCCCAAGAGACCCAGTACTTC	CASSGGSAQETQYF
.	TRBJ1-1	TRBV4-1	13	.	TGCGCCAGCAGTTACCGGACGGACTCTGAAGCTTTCTTT	CASSYRTDSEAFF
.	TRBJ1-5	TRBV9	13	.	TGTGCCAGCAGCGTATCCCCAGGACAGCCCCAGCATTTT	CASSVSPGQPQHF
.	TRBJ2-2	TRBV2	12	.	TGTGCCAGCAGTCGGGAGTTCGGGGAGCTGTTTTTT	CASSREFGELFF
.	TRBJ1-6	TRBV19	17	.	TGTGCCAGCGCTAATCTAGCAAAAAGCTCCTATAATTCACCCCTCCACTTT	CASANLAKSSYNSPLHF
.	TRBJ2-1	TRBV9	15	few	TGTGCCAGCAGCGTCTCATCCGAGCCGTGGAATGAGCAGTTCTTC	CASSVSSEPWNEQFF
TRBD1	TRBJ1-2	TRBV5-8	15	.	TGTGCCAGCAGCGCCACGGGACAGGGGGACTATGGCTACACCTTC	CASSATGQGDYGYTF
TRBD1	TRBJ1-5	TRBV30	15	.	TGTGCCTGGAGCGCCGGGACAGCTAGCAATCAGCCCCAGCATTTT	CAWSAGTASNQPQHF
TRBD2	TRBJ2-7	TRBV6-5	16	.	TGTGCCAGCAGTTCCCCAACTAGCGGAGGGCCCTACGAGCAGTACTTC	CASSSPTSGGPYEQYF
.	TRBJ1-5	TRBV29-1	14	.	TGCAGCGTTGTAGTCAGGGGAAACAATCAGCCCCAGCATTTT	CSVVVRGNNQPQHF
.	TRBJ1-6	TRBV5-1	15	.	TGCGCCAGCAGCTTGGAGTCAGGGGTTAATTCACCCCTCCACTTT	CASSLESGVNSPLHF
TRBD1	TRBJ2-7	TRBV10-3	13	.	TGTGCCACCCATGGGCAGGGGGCGGACGAGCAGTACTTC	CATHGQGADEQYF
.	TRBJ1-2	TRBV24-1	12	once	TGTGCCACCAGTGATGCGGGCCGTGGCTACACCTTC	CATSDAGRGYTF
.	TRBJ2-7	TRBV3-1/TRBV3-2	14	.	TGTGCCAGCACCTCCGGGGGACTTCCCTACGAGCAGTACTTC	CASTSGGLPYEQYF